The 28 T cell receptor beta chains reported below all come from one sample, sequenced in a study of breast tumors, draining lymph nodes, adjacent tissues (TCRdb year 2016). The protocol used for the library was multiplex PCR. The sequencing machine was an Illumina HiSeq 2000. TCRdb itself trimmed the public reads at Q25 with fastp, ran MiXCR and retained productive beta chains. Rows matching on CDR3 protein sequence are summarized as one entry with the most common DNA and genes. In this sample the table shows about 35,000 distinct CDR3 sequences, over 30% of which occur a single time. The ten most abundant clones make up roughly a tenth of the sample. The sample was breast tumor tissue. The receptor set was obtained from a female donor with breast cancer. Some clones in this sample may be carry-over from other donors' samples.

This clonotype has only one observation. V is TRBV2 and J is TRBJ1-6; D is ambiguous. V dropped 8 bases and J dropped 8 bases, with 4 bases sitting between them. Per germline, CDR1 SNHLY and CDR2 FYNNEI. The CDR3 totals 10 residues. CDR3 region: CASPHSPLHF. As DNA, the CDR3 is TGTGCCAGCCCGCATTCACCCCTCCACTTT.

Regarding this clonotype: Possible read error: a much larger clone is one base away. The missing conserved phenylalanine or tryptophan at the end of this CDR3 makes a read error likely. The DNA of the CDR3 is TGTGCCAGCAGTTTATTGTCCTATAATTCACCCCTCCACCTT. Its protein product is CASSLLSYNSPLHL. This rearrangement joins TRBV27 to TRBJ1-6; the D is unclear. This CDR3 is 14 amino acids long. The V gene lost 1 base and the J gene lost 1 base, with 2 bases spanning the gap. Germline CDR1 MNHEY, CDR2 SMNVEV (reference sequence).

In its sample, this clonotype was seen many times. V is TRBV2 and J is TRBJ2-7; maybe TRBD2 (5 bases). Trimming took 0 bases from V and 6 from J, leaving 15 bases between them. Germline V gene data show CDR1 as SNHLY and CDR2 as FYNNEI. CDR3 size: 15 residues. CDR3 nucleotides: TGTGCCAGCAGTGAAGCGAGAGGGCCTTTCAGCGAGCAGTACTTC. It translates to CASSEARGPFSEQYF.

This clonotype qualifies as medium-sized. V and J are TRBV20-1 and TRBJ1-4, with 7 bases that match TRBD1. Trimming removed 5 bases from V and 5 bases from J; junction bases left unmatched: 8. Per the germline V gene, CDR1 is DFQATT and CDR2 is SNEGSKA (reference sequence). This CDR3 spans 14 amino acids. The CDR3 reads CSAGRDSVNEKLFF. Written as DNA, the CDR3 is TGCAGTGCTGGCAGGGACAGCGTAAATGAAAAACTGTTTTTT.

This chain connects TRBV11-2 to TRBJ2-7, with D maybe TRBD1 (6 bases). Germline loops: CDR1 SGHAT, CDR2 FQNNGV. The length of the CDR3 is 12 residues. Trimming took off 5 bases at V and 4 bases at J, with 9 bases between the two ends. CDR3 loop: CASSEDRYEQYF. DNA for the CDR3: TGTGCCAGCAGCGAGGACAGATACGAGCAGTACTTC.

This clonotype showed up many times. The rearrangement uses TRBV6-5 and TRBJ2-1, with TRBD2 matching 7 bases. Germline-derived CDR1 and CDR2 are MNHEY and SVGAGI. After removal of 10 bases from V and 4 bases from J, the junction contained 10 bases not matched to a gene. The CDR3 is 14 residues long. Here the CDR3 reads CATTEAGVYNEQFF. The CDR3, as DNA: TGTGCCACCACGGAGGCGGGAGTTTACAATGAGCAGTTCTTC.

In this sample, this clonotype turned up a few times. CDR3 sequence reads: CSARARLAGVNEQFF. CDR3 bases: TGCAGTGCTAGAGCAAGACTAGCGGGAGTAAATGAGCAGTTCTTC. J is TRBJ2-1 and V is TRBV20-1; 12 nucleotides align to TRBD2. Germline loops: CDR1 DFQATT, CDR2 SNEGSKA (reference sequence). The CDR3 runs to 15 residues. V was pared by 1 base and J by 7 bases, with 5 bases of the junction left unmatched.

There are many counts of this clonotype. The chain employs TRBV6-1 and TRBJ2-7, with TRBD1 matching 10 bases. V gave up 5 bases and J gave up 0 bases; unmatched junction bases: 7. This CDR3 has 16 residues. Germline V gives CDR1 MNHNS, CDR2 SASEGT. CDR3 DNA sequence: TGTGCCAGCAGTCTTCTGACAGGGGGCCTCTCCTACGAGCAGTACTTC. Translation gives CASSLLTGGLSYEQYF.

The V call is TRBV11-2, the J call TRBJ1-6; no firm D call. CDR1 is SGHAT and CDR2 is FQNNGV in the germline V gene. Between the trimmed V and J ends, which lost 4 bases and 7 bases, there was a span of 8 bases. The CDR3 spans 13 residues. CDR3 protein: CASSSSGNSPLHF. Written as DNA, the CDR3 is TGTGCCAGCAGCTCCAGTGGGAATTCACCCCTCCACTTT.

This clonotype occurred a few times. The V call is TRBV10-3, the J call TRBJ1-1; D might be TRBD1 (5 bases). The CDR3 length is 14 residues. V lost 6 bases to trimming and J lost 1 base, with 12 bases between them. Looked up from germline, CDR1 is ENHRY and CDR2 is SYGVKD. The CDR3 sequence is CAIRRGSGNTEAFF. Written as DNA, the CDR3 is TGTGCCATCAGGAGGGGATCCGGGAACACTGAAGCTTTCTTT.

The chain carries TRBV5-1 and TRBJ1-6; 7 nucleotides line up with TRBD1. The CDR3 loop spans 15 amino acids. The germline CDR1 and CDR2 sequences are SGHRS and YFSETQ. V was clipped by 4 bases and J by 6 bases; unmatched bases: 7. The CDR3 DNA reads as TGCGCCAGCAGCGAGCTGACAGGGACTAATTCACCCCTCCACTTT. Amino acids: CASSELTGTNSPLHF.

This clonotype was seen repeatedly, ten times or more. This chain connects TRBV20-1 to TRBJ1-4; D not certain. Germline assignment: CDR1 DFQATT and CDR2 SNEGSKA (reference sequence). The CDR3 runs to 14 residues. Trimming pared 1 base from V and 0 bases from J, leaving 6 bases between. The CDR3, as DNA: TGCAGTGCTAGAGGGGATGCAACTAATGAAAAACTGTTTTTT. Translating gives CSARGDATNEKLFF.

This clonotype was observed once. The chain's CDR3 is CASRPQGAVVYEQYF. The CDR3 DNA follows: TGCGCCAGCAGACCACAGGGGGCGGTGGTCTACGAGCAGTACTTC. The rearrangement uses TRBV5-1 and TRBJ2-7; 9 nucleotides align to TRBD1. V lost 5 bases, J lost 3 bases, and 9 bases stayed unmatched. This CDR3 region has 15 residues. Germline CDR1 and CDR2: SGHRS and YFSETQ.

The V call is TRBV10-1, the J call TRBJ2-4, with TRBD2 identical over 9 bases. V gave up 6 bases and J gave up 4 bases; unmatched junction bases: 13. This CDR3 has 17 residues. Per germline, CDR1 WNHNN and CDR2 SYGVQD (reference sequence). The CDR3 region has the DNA TGCGCCAGCAGGGAACTAACTAGCGGGCGCTGGAAAAACATTCAGTACTTC. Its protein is CASRELTSGRWKNIQYF.

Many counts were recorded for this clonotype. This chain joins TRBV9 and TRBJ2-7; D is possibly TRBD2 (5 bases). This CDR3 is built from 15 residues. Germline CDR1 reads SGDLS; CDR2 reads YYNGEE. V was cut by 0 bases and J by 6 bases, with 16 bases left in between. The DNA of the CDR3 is TGTGCCAGCAGCGTAGGTTCGGACTGGGTCTCCGAGCAGTACTTC. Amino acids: CASSVGSDWVSEQYF.

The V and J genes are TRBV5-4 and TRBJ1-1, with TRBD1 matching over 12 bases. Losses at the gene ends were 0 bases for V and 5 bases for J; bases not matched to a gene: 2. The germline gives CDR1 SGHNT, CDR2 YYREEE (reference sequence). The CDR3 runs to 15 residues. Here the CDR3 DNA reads TGTGCCAGCAGCTTGGGGGACAGGGGGCGAACTGAAGCTTTCTTT. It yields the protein CASSLGDRGRTEAFF.

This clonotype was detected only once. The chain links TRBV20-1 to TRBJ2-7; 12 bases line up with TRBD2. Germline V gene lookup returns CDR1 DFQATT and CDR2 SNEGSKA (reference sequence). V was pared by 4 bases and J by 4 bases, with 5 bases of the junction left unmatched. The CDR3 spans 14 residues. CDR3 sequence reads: CSAIRTSGNYEQYF. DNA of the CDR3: TGCAGTGCTATTCGGACTAGCGGGAATTACGAGCAGTACTTC.

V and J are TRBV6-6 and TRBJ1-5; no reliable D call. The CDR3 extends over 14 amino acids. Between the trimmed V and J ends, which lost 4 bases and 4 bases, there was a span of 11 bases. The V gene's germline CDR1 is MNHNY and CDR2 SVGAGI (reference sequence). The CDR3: CASSLVPVNQPQHF. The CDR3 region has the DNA TGTGCCAGCAGTTTAGTCCCGGTTAATCAGCCCCAGCATTTT.

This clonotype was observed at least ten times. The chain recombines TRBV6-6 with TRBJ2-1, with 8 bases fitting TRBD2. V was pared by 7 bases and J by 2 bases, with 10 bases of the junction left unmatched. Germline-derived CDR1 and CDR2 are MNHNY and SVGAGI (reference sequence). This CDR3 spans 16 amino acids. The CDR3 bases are TGTGCCAGCAATTGGAATCCGGGAGGGCCCTACAATGAGCAGTTCTTC. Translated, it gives CASNWNPGGPYNEQFF.

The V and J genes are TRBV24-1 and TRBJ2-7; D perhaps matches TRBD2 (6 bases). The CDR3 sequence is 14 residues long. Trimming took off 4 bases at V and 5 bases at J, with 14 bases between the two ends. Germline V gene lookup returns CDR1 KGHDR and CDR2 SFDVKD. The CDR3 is CATSETGVRDEQYF. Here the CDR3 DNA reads TGTGCCACCAGTGAAACGGGAGTCCGGGACGAGCAGTACTTC.

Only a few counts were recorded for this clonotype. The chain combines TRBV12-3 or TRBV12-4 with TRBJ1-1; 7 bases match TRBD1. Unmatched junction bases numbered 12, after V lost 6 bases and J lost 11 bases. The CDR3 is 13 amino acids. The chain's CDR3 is CASSIQGKGQAFF. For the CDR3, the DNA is TGTGCCAGCAGCATACAGGGGAAGGGGCAGGCTTTCTTT.

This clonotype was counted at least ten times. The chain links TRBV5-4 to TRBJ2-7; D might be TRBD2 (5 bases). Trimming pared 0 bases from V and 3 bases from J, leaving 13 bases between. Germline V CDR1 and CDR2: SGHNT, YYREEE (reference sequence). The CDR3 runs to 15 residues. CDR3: CASSLEGAARYEQYF. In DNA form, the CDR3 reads TGTGCCAGCAGCTTGGAGGGAGCTGCCCGCTACGAGCAGTACTTC.

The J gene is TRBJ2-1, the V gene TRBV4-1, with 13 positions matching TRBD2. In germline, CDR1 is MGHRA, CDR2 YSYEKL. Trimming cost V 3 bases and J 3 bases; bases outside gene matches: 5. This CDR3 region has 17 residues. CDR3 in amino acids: CASSHSRTSGSYNEQFF. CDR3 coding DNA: TGCGCCAGCAGCCACTCAAGGACTAGCGGGAGCTACAATGAGCAGTTCTTC.

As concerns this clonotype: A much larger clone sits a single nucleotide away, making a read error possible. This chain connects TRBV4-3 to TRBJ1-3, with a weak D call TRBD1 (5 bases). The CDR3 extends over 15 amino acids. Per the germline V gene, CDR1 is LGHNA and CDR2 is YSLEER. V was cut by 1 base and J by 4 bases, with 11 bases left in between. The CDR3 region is CASSQGGGSGNTIYF. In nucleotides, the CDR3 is TGCGCCAGCAGCCAAGGTGGGGGGTCCGGAAACACCATATATTTT.

The CDR3 loop is CASSYSAGQGETQYF. The CDR3 region has the DNA TGTGCCAGCAGTTACTCTGCTGGGCAGGGGGAGACCCAGTACTTC. This chain connects TRBV6-5 to TRBJ2-5, with a possible D match to TRBD1 (6 bases). From germline, CDR1 is MNHEY and CDR2 SVGAGI. The CDR3 totals 15 residues. V lost 0 bases to trimming and J lost 5 bases, with 13 bases between them.

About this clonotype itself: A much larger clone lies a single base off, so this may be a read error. CDR3 nucleotide sequence: TGCGGTGCTAGAATTAGCGGGACCATATTTCCCTACGAGCAGTACTTC. It is translated as CGARISGTIFPYEQYF. The J gene is TRBJ2-7, the V gene TRBV20-1, with TRBD2 matching over 8 bases. Germline loops: CDR1 DFQATT, CDR2 SNEGSKA (reference sequence). The CDR3 spans 16 residues.

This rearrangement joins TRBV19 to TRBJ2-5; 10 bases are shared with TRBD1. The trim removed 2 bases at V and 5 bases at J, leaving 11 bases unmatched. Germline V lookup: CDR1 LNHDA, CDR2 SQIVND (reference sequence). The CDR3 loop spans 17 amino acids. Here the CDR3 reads CASSISGQGGLGETQYF. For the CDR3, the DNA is TGTGCCAGTAGTATAAGCGGACAGGGGGGGCTCGGGGAGACCCAGTACTTC.

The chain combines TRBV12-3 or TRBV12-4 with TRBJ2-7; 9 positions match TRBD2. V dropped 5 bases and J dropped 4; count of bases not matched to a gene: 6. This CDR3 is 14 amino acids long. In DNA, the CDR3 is TGTGCCAGCAGTGTCAGCGGGAGGAGGTACGAGCAGTACTTC. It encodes CASSVSGRRYEQYF.